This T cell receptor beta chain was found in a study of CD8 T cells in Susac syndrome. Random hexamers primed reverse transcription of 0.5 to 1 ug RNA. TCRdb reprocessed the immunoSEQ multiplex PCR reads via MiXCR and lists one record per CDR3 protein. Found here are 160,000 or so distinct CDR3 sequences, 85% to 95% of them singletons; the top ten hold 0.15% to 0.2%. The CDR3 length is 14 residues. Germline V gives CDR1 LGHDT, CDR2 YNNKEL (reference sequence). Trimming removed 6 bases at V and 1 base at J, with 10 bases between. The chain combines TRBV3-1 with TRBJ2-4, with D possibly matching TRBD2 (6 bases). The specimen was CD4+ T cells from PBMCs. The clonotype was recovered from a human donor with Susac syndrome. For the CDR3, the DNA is TGTGCCAGCAGTCTAAGCGGGGCCAAAAACATTCAGTACTTC. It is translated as CASSLSGAKNIQYF.